This entry lists 26 T cell receptor beta chains sequenced from one sample in a study of post-analysis software for immune sequencing data. The library was made from cDNA and included unique molecular identifiers. TCRdb analysed the PCR reads with MiXCR anew, one entry per CDR3 protein. The sample lists under 900,000 distinct CDR3 sequences, about 53% seen once, with 4.6% in the top ten. No antigens are known for them. Findings and caveats of the study: TRBV5-6, TRBV5-1 and TRBV20-1 were among roughly 5 TRBV segments more frequent in patients than controls.

The specimen was blood. The source is a girl aged 10-17 years with multiple sclerosis.

V usage is TRBV5-1 and J usage is TRBJ2-5; TRBD1 matches 9 bases. The DNA end is more similar to TRBJ2-7, so the J call may be wrong. Germline CDR1 and CDR2: SGHRS and YFSETQ. This CDR3 has 15 residues. The CDR3 spells CASSFGTGPWYEQYF. CDR3 bases: TGCGCCAGCAGCTTCGGGACAGGGCCTTGGTACGAGCAGTACTTC.

The rearrangement links TRBV18 to TRBJ2-3; 7 bases line up with TRBD1. The CDR3 is 17 residues long. Trimming removed 2 bases from V and 8 bases from J; junction bases left unmatched: 16. Germline CDR1 and CDR2: KGHSH and LQKENI. Here the CDR3 DNA reads TGTGCCAGCTCACCAGGGACAGCTCGAACGGGCGTGACTACGCAGTATTTT. It yields the protein CASSPGTARTGVTTQYF.

Details on this clonotype: Sequence at one end of the junction differs from germline and may be a read error. The chain couples TRBV7-2 to TRBJ2-5; either TRBD1 or TRBD2 may fit D (5 bases each). The length of the CDR3 is 17 residues. Germline CDR1 reads SGHTA; CDR2 reads FQGNSA. The CDR3 here is CASSLTLTEMRGETQYF. DNA of the CDR3: TGTGCCAGCAGCTTAACTTTGACAGAGATGCGTGGGGAGACTCAGTACTTC.

The chain links TRBV29-1 to TRBJ1-4; D gene ambiguous. Germline CDR1 and CDR2: SQVTM and ANQGSEA. This CDR3 contains 15 residues. Trimming shortened V by 0 bases and J by 0 bases, and 8 bases separated the two germline ends. The CDR3 DNA is TGCAGCGTTGAAGACCCTCAGGCAACTAATGAAAAACTGTTTTTT. Its translation is CSVEDPQATNEKLFF.

The chain recombines TRBV20-1 with TRBJ2-5; unclear D gene. V gave up 6 bases and J gave up 2 bases, with 22 bases separating them. This CDR3 has 16 residues. Per germline, CDR1 DFQATT and CDR2 SNEGSKA (reference sequence). CDR3 nucleotide sequence: TGCAGTGCGACGGGTATAGCCAGTGGGAATCAAGAGACCCAGTACTTC. It translates to CSATGIASGNQETQYF.

This chain links TRBV27 with TRBJ2-1, with 8 bases lining up with TRBD1. This CDR3 has 16 residues. J gave up 4 bases and V 5 bases, and 10 bases lay outside the gene matches. Germline-derived CDR1 and CDR2 are MNHEY and SMNVEV (reference sequence). The DNA of the CDR3 is TGTGCCAGCAGTCCCCAGGGGGCTGAAGGATACAATGAGCAGTTCTTC. Translating it yields CASSPQGAEGYNEQFF.

This chain joins TRBV7-3 and TRBJ1-2, with a weak D call TRBD1 (6 bases). The CDR3 runs 15 residues. Germline V gene data show CDR1 as SGHTA and CDR2 as FQGTGA. The V and J ends lost 5 bases and 5 bases respectively, with 18 bases between them. The CDR3 nucleotides read TGTGCCAGCAGCCTCACGGGGGCCGACAGTTATGGCTACACCTTC. Protein product: CASSLTGADSYGYTF.

V usage is TRBV20-1 and J usage is TRBJ1-1; no definite D call. V dropped 8 bases and J dropped 2 bases, with 12 bases sitting between them. The CDR3 contains 12 residues. Looked up from germline, CDR1 is DFQATT and CDR2 is SNEGSKA (reference sequence). In nucleotides, the CDR3 is TGCAGTAAGGTTCGACACAACACTGAAGCTTTCTTT. Its protein is CSKVRHNTEAFF.

Regarding this clonotype: The germline gene is not matched at one end of the junction; a read error may be the cause. The chain carries TRBV6-4 and TRBJ2-4, with D possibly TRBD1 on 6 matching bases. The J call may be incorrect, as the DNA end agrees better with TRBJ2-7. The CDR3 has 14 amino acids. The germline gives CDR1 MRHNA, CDR2 SNTAGT. CDR3 nucleotides: TGTGCCGGCAGTGTAGGGACACTTACGTACGAGCAGTACTTC. Residues: CAGSVGTLTYEQYF.

This clonotype occurred a few times. CDR3 DNA: TGCAGCGTTGAAGAGCGGGGGATCTTTCCTAAAGAGCAGTACTTC. Translated: CSVEERGIFPKEQYF. The J gene is TRBJ2-7, the V gene TRBV29-1; 7 positions agree with TRBD2. After removal of 0 bases from V and 7 bases from J, the junction contained 12 bases not matched to a gene. The CDR3 contains 15 residues. The germline V gene has CDR1 SQVTM and CDR2 ANQGSEA.

The table lists this clonotype with a few counts. V and J are TRBV6-4 and TRBJ2-1, with TRBD2 matching over 7 bases. J gave up 3 bases and V 2 bases, and 4 bases lay outside the gene matches. Germline V CDR1 and CDR2: MRHNA, SNTAGT. This CDR3 region has 15 residues. CDR3 residues: CASSDRSGDYNEQFF. The DNA for the CDR3 is TGTGCCAGCAGTGACCGGAGCGGGGACTACAATGAGCAGTTCTTC.

This clonotype occurred a few times. The J gene is TRBJ1-2, the V gene TRBV12-3 or TRBV12-4; 7 nucleotides line up with TRBD1. The CDR3 consists of 14 residues. Germline trimming cut 5 bases from V and 2 bases from J; bases unmatched to any gene: 5. The CDR3 DNA follows: TGTGCCAGCAGTATACGACAGGGCAACTATGGCTACACCTTC. It encodes CASSIRQGNYGYTF.

This clonotype was seen a few times. The V and J genes are TRBV7-3 and TRBJ2-5, with D hard to call. The DNA end is more similar to TRBJ2-7, so the J call may be wrong. The V gene's germline CDR1 is SGHTA and CDR2 FQGTGA. The CDR3 totals 13 residues. DNA of the CDR3: TGTGCCAGCAGCCTCTCTCACGAATACGAGCAGTACTTC. Residues: CASSLSHEYEQYF.

The chain employs TRBV2 and TRBJ1-1; D not certain. The CDR3 loop spans 15 amino acids. V lost 6 bases and J lost 2, with 16 bases in between. Germline loops: CDR1 SNHLY, CDR2 FYNNEI. The CDR3 nucleotides read TGTGCCAGCAGCACCGGCCCCACAGTCAACACTGAAGCTTTCTTT. It translates to CASSTGPTVNTEAFF.

This rearrangement joins TRBV7-9 to TRBJ2-2; D not certain. This CDR3 has 15 residues. Germline loops: CDR1 SEHNR, CDR2 FQNEAQ (reference sequence). V was pared by 1 base and J by 6 bases, with 12 bases between. The CDR3 reads CASSLDFRVAGELFF. The CDR3 DNA follows: TGTGCCAGCAGCTTAGATTTCCGGGTTGCCGGGGAGCTGTTTTTT.

V is TRBV3-1 and J is TRBJ2-6; no reliable D call. CDR1 is LGHDT and CDR2 is YNNKEL in the germline V gene (reference sequence). Trimming stripped 1 base from V and 4 bases from J, with 8 bases between. This CDR3 region has 15 residues. As DNA, the CDR3 is TGTGCCAGCAGCCAAGTCTTATCCGGGGCCAACGTCCTGACTTTC. Protein: CASSQVLSGANVLTF.

The rearrangement uses TRBV10-3 and TRBJ1-2, with D maybe TRBD1 (5 bases). V dropped 0 bases and J dropped 2 bases, with 19 bases sitting between them. Germline-derived CDR1 and CDR2 are ENHRY and SYGVKD. This CDR3 comprises 18 residues. The CDR3, as DNA: TGTGCCATCAGTGAGTCGAATCGGTCACCCTCAGGGAACTATGGCTACACCTTC. It is translated as CAISESNRSPSGNYGYTF.

This clonotype came up once. The chain combines TRBV19 with TRBJ2-1; D is ambiguous. Germline loops: CDR1 LNHDA, CDR2 SQIVND (reference sequence). The CDR3 is 13 amino acids. V was pared by 3 bases and J by 4 bases, with 7 bases between. DNA of the CDR3: TGTGCCAGTAGTATCCCTGTGTACAATGAGCAGTTCTTC. Amino acid sequence: CASSIPVYNEQFF.

The chain has TRBV5-1 and TRBJ2-3; D is unclear. Trimming pared 0 bases from V and 3 bases from J, leaving 5 bases between. Germline V gene data show CDR1 as SGHRS and CDR2 as YFSETQ. The CDR3 has 13 amino acids. The CDR3 sequence: CASSLEETDTQYF. The CDR3 DNA follows: TGCGCCAGCAGCTTGGAGGAGACAGATACGCAGTATTTT.

This chain uses TRBV5-1 with TRBJ2-5; maybe TRBD1 (5 bases). The germline CDR1 and CDR2 sequences are SGHRS and YFSETQ. The CDR3 contains 15 residues. V lost 0 bases and J 5 bases, leaving 14 bases between the germline ends. The CDR3 loop reads CASSLAAGIGETQYF. CDR3 DNA: TGCGCCAGCAGCTTGGCCGCAGGGATCGGGGAGACCCAGTACTTC.

This chain uses TRBV24-1 with TRBJ2-1; D remains unclear. V lost 4 bases to trimming and J lost 0 bases, with 15 bases between them. The CDR3 is made up of 17 amino acids. CDR1 and CDR2 from the germline V gene are KGHDR and SFDVKD. The CDR3 protein is CATSDTTVRSSYNEQFF. In DNA form, the CDR3 reads TGTGCCACCAGTGACACCACTGTCAGGAGCTCCTACAATGAGCAGTTCTTC.

This clonotype has only a few counts. The chain has TRBV6-5 and TRBJ2-3, with 9 nucleotides matching TRBD2. The V gene end was trimmed by 5 bases and the J gene end by 4 bases; junction bases not matched to a gene: 4. The germline V gene encodes CDR1 MNHEY and CDR2 SVGAGI. The length of the CDR3 is 14 residues. The CDR3 here is CASSSGRSADTQYF. CDR3 in DNA: TGTGCCAGCAGTAGCGGGAGGTCTGCAGATACGCAGTATTTT.

This chain joins TRBV10-2 and TRBJ2-3; D may be TRBD1 (5 bases). The CDR3 spans 15 residues. The V gene lost 6 bases and the J gene lost 2 bases, with 15 bases spanning the gap. Looked up from germline, CDR1 is WSHSY and CDR2 is SAAADI. CDR3 DNA sequence: TGCGCCAGCAGGGGGCCTAGATTTTCCACAGATACGCAGTATTTT. It specifies CASRGPRFSTDTQYF.

The chain couples TRBV27 to TRBJ1-4, with 7 bases matching TRBD1. The CDR3 extends over 15 amino acids. Germline V lookup: CDR1 MNHEY, CDR2 SMNVEV (reference sequence). The ends lost 6 bases at V and 8 bases at J; junction bases unmatched: 12. In nucleotides, the CDR3 is TGTGCCAGCAGCCCAGGGGGGGGCTATGGGGAAAAACTGTTTTTT. Its protein product is CASSPGGGYGEKLFF.

The genes are TRBV5-1 and TRBJ2-1, with TRBD1 identical over 7 bases. The junction had 5 bases not matched to a gene; V was cut back by 2 bases and J by 3 bases. CDR3 size: 15 residues. Germline V gives CDR1 SGHRS, CDR2 YFSETQ. The CDR3 sequence: CASSLARDSYNEQFF. For the CDR3, the DNA is TGCGCCAGCAGCTTAGCCCGGGACAGCTACAATGAGCAGTTCTTC.

The chain carries TRBV12-3 or TRBV12-4 and TRBJ2-4; no firm D call. Trimming took off 6 bases at V and 13 bases at J, with 19 bases between the two ends. CDR3 size: 13 residues. CDR3 residues: CASRPSTNLPQYF. The DNA of the CDR3 is TGTGCCAGCAGACCCTCTACCAACTTGCCCCAGTACTTC.